This TCR beta chain came from a study of T cell responses to AZD1222 COVID-19 vaccine. Overall study: The analysis combined second doses at about 4 or about 12 weeks.

Assay: immunoSEQ multiplex PCR; the TCRdb copy retains only in-frame clones and omits some. The sample shows nearly 110,000 clones, roughly 88% of them seen only once. Overall study results and limits: The sample set comprised mostly white British donors with more females, and clonal diversity was possibly underestimated.

The germline V gene encodes CDR1 MNHNS and CDR2 SASEGT. V was pared by 0 bases and J by 1 base, with 6 bases between. The CDR3 has 14 amino acids. Concerning this clone itself: Its antigen is currently unknown.

The input for sequencing was peripheral blood, taken on day 0 of AZD1222 vaccination. The TCR was taken from an adult in good health. The chain combines TRBV6-1 with TRBJ1-1; no clear D gene. The CDR3 DNA is TGTGCCAGCAGTGAAGCAGGACGGAACACTGAAGCTTTCTTT. This gives the protein CASSEAGRNTEAFF.